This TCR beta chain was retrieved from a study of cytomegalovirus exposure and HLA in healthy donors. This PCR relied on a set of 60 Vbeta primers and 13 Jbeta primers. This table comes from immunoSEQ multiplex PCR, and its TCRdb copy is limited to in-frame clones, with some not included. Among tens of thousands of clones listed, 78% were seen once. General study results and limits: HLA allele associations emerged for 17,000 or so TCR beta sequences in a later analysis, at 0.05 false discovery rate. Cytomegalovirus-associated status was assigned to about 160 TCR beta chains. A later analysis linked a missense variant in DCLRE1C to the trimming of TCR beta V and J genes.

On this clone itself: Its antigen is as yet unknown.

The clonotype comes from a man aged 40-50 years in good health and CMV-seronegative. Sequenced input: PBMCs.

The CDR3 DNA is TGTGCCAGCAGGGGAGGGGAGGGCGCAGATACGCAGTATTTT. The encoded protein is CASRGGEGADTQYF. The chain employs TRBV2 and TRBJ2-3; 7 nucleotides line up with TRBD2. This CDR3 contains 14 residues. V shed 6 bases and J 4 bases; nucleotides not matched to a gene: 7. Looked up from germline, CDR1 is SNHLY and CDR2 is FYNNEI.